These 10 T cell receptor beta chains originate from one sample sequenced in a study of blood T cell repertoires in COVID-19. TCRdb keeps only in-frame clones here, not all; method: immunoSEQ multiplex PCR. In the table there are 250,000 to 350,000 clones, about 89% of which are singletons. Sequenced material: peripheral blood. All receptors derive from a woman aged 25 to 39 with COVID-19, enrolled during active disease.

The chain combines TRBV5-1 with TRBJ2-1, with TRBD2 matching 7 bases. Germline V gene lookup returns CDR1 SGHRS and CDR2 YFSETQ. The CDR3 consists of 15 residues. V lost 6 bases and J lost 4; bases outside the gene matches: 10. This CDR3 reads CASTRGSGEYNEQFF. The CDR3 region has the DNA TGCGCCAGCACCCGGGGGAGCGGGGAGTACAATGAGCAGTTCTTC. The full variable domain, its missing parts supplied by reference TRBV5-1 and TRBJ2-1, is KAGVTQTPRYLIKTRGQQVTLSCSPISGHRSVSWYQQTPGQGLQFLFEYFSETQRNKGNFPGRFSGRQFSNSRSEMNVSTLELGDSALYLCASTRGSGEYNEQFFGPGTRLTVL.

The chain is built from TRBV5-6 and TRBJ1-1; D might be TRBD1 (6 bases). V dropped 4 bases and J dropped 1 base, with 11 bases sitting between them. The CDR3 covers 14 residues. The germline CDR1 and CDR2 sequences are SGHDT and YYEEEE. DNA of the CDR3: TGTGCCAGCAGCCCGGACAGCGAGAACACTGAAGCTTTCTTT. This codes for CASSPDSENTEAFF.

The CDR3 DNA reads as TGTGCCATCAGCCGGGACAGTCTGAACACTGAAGCTTTCTTT. Translating gives CAISRDSLNTEAFF. This sequence joins TRBV10-3 and TRBJ1-1; 7 nucleotides line up with TRBD1. The J segment lost 0 bases and the V segment lost 6 bases, leaving 4 bases of the junction unmatched. CDR1 is ENHRY and CDR2 is SYGVKD in the germline V gene. This CDR3 has 14 residues.

The chain joins TRBV5-6 to TRBJ2-7; 14 bases agree with TRBD2. CDR3 length: 16 amino acids. Germline CDR1 SGHDT, CDR2 YYEEEE. Trimming at V came to 0 bases and at J to 5 bases, leaving 4 bases not matched to a gene. CDR3 DNA: TGTGCCAGCAGCTTGGCAAGGACTAGCGGGAGGAACGAGCAGTACTTC. It encodes CASSLARTSGRNEQYF.

The CDR3 loop reads CASSRGQDPLVNEQFF. The CDR3 bases are TGTGCCAGCAGCAGGGGACAGGACCCCCTAGTTAATGAGCAGTTCTTC. The chain carries TRBV9 and TRBJ2-1, with TRBD1 matching over 8 bases. CDR3 length equals 16 residues. Looked up from germline, CDR1 is SGDLS and CDR2 is YYNGEE. The junction had 13 bases not matched to a gene; V was cut back by 4 bases and J by 7 bases.

This chain connects TRBV21-1 to TRBJ2-1; the table gives TRBD1 as D, unverified against the DNA. TRBV21-1 is a recognized pseudogene. The CDR3 length is 15 residues. The CDR3 DNA is TGTGCCAGCAGCCTTCCGGACAGGGGTGACAATGAGCAGTTCTTC. This encodes CASSLPDRGDNEQFF.

J is TRBJ1-4 and V is TRBV30, with D hard to call. The CDR3 has 15 amino acids. Trimming shortened V by 4 bases and J by 0 bases, and 12 bases separated the two germline ends. Germline V CDR1 and CDR2: GTSNPN, SVGIG (reference sequence). The CDR3 DNA reads TGTGCCTGGAAAAAATTTACGGCAACTAATGAAAAACTGTTTTTT. It is translated as CAWKKFTATNEKLFF.

This sequence joins TRBV19 and TRBJ1-4, with TRBD1 as a possible D gene (5 bases). CDR3 length: 13 residues. V dropped 5 bases and J dropped 13 bases, with 17 bases sitting between them. Germline V gene sequence: CDR1 LNHDA, CDR2 SQIVND (reference sequence). The CDR3 here is CASSPLPGGTLFF. DNA of the CDR3: TGTGCCAGTAGTCCCCTTCCGGGGGGAACACTGTTTTTT. Based on the CDR3 plus reference TRBV19 and TRBJ1-4, the full variable domain is DGGITQSPKYLFRKEGQNVTLSCEQNLNHDAMYWYRQDPGQGLRLIYYSQIVNDFQKGDIAEGYSVSREKKESFPLTVTSAQKNPTAFYLCASSPLPGGTLFFGSGTQLSVL.

V usage is TRBV7-3 and J usage is TRBJ1-2; 8 bases are a match to TRBD1. Germline loops: CDR1 SGHTA, CDR2 FQGTGA. CDR3 length: 16 residues. With 1 base clipped from V and 4 bases from J, the junction kept 8 bases outside the gene matches. The CDR3 DNA reads TGTGCCAGCAGCTTAATTCGGGACAGGTTATTCTATGGCTACACCTTC. It is translated as CASSLIRDRLFYGYTF.

Concerning this clone itself: Other nucleotide sequences from this sample produce the same CDR3. This chain links TRBV18 with TRBJ1-1; D not certain. There are 13 residues in the CDR3. The germline V gene has CDR1 KGHSH and CDR2 LQKENI. V lost 3 bases and J lost 1, with 6 bases in between. The CDR3 region is CASSPRENTEAFF. DNA of the CDR3: TGTGCCAGCTCACCTAGAGAGAACACTGAAGCTTTCTTT.